This passage covers 13 T cell receptor beta chains from one sample sequenced in a study of T cell changes during pregnancy in multiple sclerosis. Clones were sequenced by immunoSEQ multiplex PCR, and TCRdb holds only the in-frame ones, with some missing. The sample shows 40,000 to 60,000 clones, around 94% of them seen only once. Sequencing used CD4+ T cells from peripheral blood mononuclear cells, obtained before pregnancy. The receptors originated from a female donor with multiple sclerosis, enrolled in a pregnancy study.

The V gene is TRBV5-1, the J gene TRBJ1-4; D is ambiguous. The germline V and J ends were trimmed by 1 base and 0 bases, with 7 bases remaining between them. The germline gives CDR1 SGHRS, CDR2 YFSETQ. The CDR3 runs 15 residues. CDR3 amino acids: CASSLTGATNEKLFF. The CDR3 region has the DNA TGCGCCAGCAGCTTGACCGGAGCAACTAATGAAAAACTGTTTTTT.

The chain joins TRBV4-3 to TRBJ1-2, with 9 bases identical to TRBD1. This CDR3 has 14 amino acids. After removal of 4 bases from V and 7 bases from J, the junction contained 7 bases not matched to a gene. In germline, CDR1 is LGHNA, CDR2 YSLEER. The CDR3 sequence is CASSPAGQGAGYTF. CDR3 DNA sequence: TGCGCCAGCAGCCCGGCGGGACAGGGCGCTGGCTACACCTTC.

The genes are TRBV7-6 and TRBJ1-3; the D gene is possibly TRBD1 (6 bases). V shed 5 bases and J shed 0 bases, with 14 bases lying between them. Germline CDR1 is SGHVS and CDR2 is FNYEAQ. The length of the CDR3 is 16 residues. Written as DNA, the CDR3 is TGTGCCAGCAGCCCCTCTTGGACAGACTCTGGAAACACCATATATTTT. This gives the protein CASSPSWTDSGNTIYF.

The genes are TRBV5-6 and TRBJ1-2; tentative D call: TRBD1 (6 bases). V was clipped by 5 bases and J by 2 bases, with 13 bases between them. Germline V gene data show CDR1 as SGHDT and CDR2 as YYEEEE. The CDR3 sequence is 14 residues long. CDR3 sequence (DNA): TGTGCCAGCAGTTCCGGGACATCGAACTATGGCTACACCTTC. It encodes CASSSGTSNYGYTF.

The CDR3 sequence: CASSELRGAAKNIQYF. Here the CDR3 DNA reads TGTGCCAGCAGTGAACTAAGGGGCGCAGCCAAAAACATTCAGTACTTC. The gene calls are TRBV6-1 and TRBJ2-4; D possibly corresponds to TRBD1 (5 bases). This CDR3 region has 16 residues. The germline V gene has CDR1 MNHNS and CDR2 SASEGT. Trimming removed 2 bases at V and 0 bases at J, with 11 bases between.

The rearrangement uses TRBV18 and TRBJ1-1, with a weak D call TRBD1 (6 bases). The CDR3 contains 17 residues. With 1 base removed from V and 4 bases from J, the gap between germline ends came to 19 bases. Germline V gene data show CDR1 as KGHSH and CDR2 as LQKENI. Here the CDR3 reads CASSPQIQGRGTTEAFF. Written as DNA, the CDR3 is TGTGCCAGCTCACCACAGATACAGGGTAGAGGGACCACTGAAGCTTTCTTT.

The V call is TRBV5-1, the J call TRBJ2-7, with 9 bases matching TRBD2. Losses at the gene ends were 6 bases for V and 3 bases for J; bases not matched to a gene: 10. The CDR3 covers 15 residues. Germline V gives CDR1 SGHRS, CDR2 YFSETQ. In DNA form, the CDR3 reads TGCGCCAGCACCTCCGCGACTAGCGGCATCTACGAGCAGTACTTC. Its translation is CASTSATSGIYEQYF.

CDR3 coding DNA: TGTGCTAGTGGTTCGAGATTAGCGGGAGAGCGCACAGATACGCAGTATTTT. It is translated as CASGSRLAGERTDTQYF. The gene calls are TRBV12-5 and TRBJ2-3, with TRBD2 identical over 9 bases. The V segment lost 4 bases and the J segment 1 base; nucleotides outside the gene matches: 9. The CDR3 contains 17 residues. CDR1 and CDR2 (germline): LGHNT, FRNRAP.

This chain uses TRBV6-5 with TRBJ1-2; 7 bases are a match to TRBD1. Per the germline V gene, CDR1 is MNHEY and CDR2 is SVGAGI. The CDR3 is made up of 14 amino acids. J was trimmed by 4 bases and V by 5 bases; bases with no gene match: 7. DNA of the CDR3: TGTGCCAGCAGTGTTAACAGGGGAATCTATGGCTACACCTTC. Its translation: CASSVNRGIYGYTF.

The rearrangement links TRBV20-1 to TRBJ2-1; TRBD1 might be the D (5 bases). CDR3 length: 11 residues. The V gene's germline CDR1 is DFQATT and CDR2 SNEGSKA (reference sequence). V gave up 6 bases and J gave up 7 bases, with 10 bases separating them. Here the CDR3 reads CSAPGWNEQFF. CDR3 bases: TGCAGTGCCCCAGGGTGGAATGAGCAGTTCTTC.

The V gene is TRBV7-2, the J gene TRBJ1-2; 7 bases line up with TRBD1. The CDR3 consists of 13 residues. Germline CDR1 and CDR2: SGHTA and FQGNSA. V shed 3 bases and J 4 bases; nucleotides not matched to a gene: 2. The CDR3 reads CASSFTGVYGYTF. In DNA, the CDR3 is TGTGCCAGCAGCTTTACAGGGGTCTATGGCTACACCTTC.

In its sample, this clone was seen a few times. This chain connects TRBV7-2 to TRBJ2-7; a weak D match, TRBD1 (7 bases). The CDR3 consists of 15 residues. Per the germline V gene, CDR1 is SGHTA and CDR2 is FQGNSA. The V gene lost 3 bases and the J gene lost 0 bases, with 12 bases spanning the gap. CDR3 loop: CASSLRRGLSYEQYF. CDR3 DNA: TGTGCCAGCAGCTTGAGGAGGGGGCTCTCCTACGAGCAGTACTTC.

The chain couples TRBV2 to TRBJ2-1; D may be TRBD2 (5 bases). The germline CDR1 and CDR2 sequences are SNHLY and FYNNEI. Trimming stripped 5 bases from V and 2 bases from J, with 13 bases between. This CDR3 spans 15 amino acids. The CDR3 DNA sequence: TGTGCCAGCAGTTTTACCCCGAGGGCCTACAATGAGCAGTTCTTC. As protein: CASSFTPRAYNEQFF.